The source of this TCR beta chain is a study of cytomegalovirus exposure and HLA in healthy donors. The length of the CDR3 is 11 residues. V lost 6 bases to trimming and J lost 8 bases, with 10 bases between them. From germline, CDR1 is MNHNY and CDR2 SVGAGI (reference sequence). A remark on this clone: Its target is not known.

Study results and caveats: It was only CMV serostatus that was available as immune exposure information.

The PCR employed 60 Vbeta primers together with 13 Jbeta primers. Repertoires were generated with immunoSEQ multiplex PCR, while TCRdb's copy carries only in-frame clones and drops some. The sample records 150,000 to 200,000 clones, 60% to 80% being singletons. The clonotype originates from a woman between 40 and 55 years old in good health and CMV-seropositive. The V and J genes are TRBV6-6 and TRBJ1-2, with D unclear. Sequenced input: PBMCs. The CDR3 coding sequence is TGTGCCAGCAGCCCACAGCAAGGCTACACCTTC. This sequence encodes CASSPQQGYTF.